The T cell receptor beta chain described here comes from a study of T cell repertoires in cytomegalovirus infection. Study-wide context: HLA-C-restricted CMV epitopes, recently identified, and well-studied HLA-B-restricted ones were used by the study. From public TCR beta signatures came an indication of both CMV infection and matching HLA type.

Trimming removed 7 bases at V and 3 bases at J, with 12 bases between. CDR3 length: 13 amino acids. Germline V CDR1 and CDR2: MNHNS, SASEGT. This clonotype has just a few counts. The antigen is unknown. TCRdb re-analysed the reads in MiXCR, keeping a single row per CDR3 protein. The table lists approximately 730,000 distinct CDR3 sequences, around 32% of them singletons, with roughly 18% in the top ten. Overall study results and limits: CMV-specific TCR beta clonotypes restricted by HLA-C dominated the ex vivo response. Summed frequency of public TCR beta families distinguished CMV carriers with the relevant HLA.

J is TRBJ1-2 and V is TRBV6-1; D is possibly TRBD1 (5 bases). The clonotype comes from a human donor in good health (CMV status not recorded). Some clones in this sample may be carry-over from other donors' samples. The source material was cultured PBMCs, sampled from culture after CMV antigen stimulation. Here the CDR3 reads CASTMTAHYGYTF. CDR3 coding DNA: TGTGCCAGCACCATGACAGCACACTATGGCTACACCTTC.